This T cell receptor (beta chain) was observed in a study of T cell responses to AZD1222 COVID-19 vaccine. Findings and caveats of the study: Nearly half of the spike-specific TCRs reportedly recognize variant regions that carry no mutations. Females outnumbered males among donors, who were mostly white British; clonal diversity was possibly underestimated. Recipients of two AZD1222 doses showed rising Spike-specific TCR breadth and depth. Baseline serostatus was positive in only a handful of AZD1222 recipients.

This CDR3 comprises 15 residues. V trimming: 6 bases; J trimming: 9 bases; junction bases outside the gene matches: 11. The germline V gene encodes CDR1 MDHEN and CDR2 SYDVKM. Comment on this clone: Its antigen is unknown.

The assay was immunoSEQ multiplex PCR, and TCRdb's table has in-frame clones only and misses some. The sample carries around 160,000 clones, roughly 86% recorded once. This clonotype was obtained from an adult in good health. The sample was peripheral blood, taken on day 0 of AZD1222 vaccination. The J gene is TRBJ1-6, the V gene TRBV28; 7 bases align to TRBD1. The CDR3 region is CASRSKTGVGSPLHF. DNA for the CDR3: TGTGCCAGCAGGTCCAAAACAGGGGTGGGTTCACCCCTCCACTTT.